Sequencing of this T cell receptor beta chain was carried out in a study of T cell responses to AZD1222 COVID-19 vaccine. Overall study results and limits: No day 14 peak samples; only post-peak repertoires were characterized.

The repertoire was sequenced with immunoSEQ multiplex PCR; TCRdb's copy has only in-frame clones and lacks some. The sample includes 120,000 or so clones, 80% to 90% seen only once; the top ten take about 8.5%. This clone was detected only a few times. Its specificity is unknown. CDR1 and CDR2 from the germline V gene are SEHNR and FQNEAQ (reference sequence). V was shortened by 2 bases and J by 5 bases, with 21 bases between the two germline ends. The CDR3 spans 17 residues. The receptor comes from an adult in good health. The chain carries TRBV7-9 and TRBJ1-1; unclear D gene. The specimen was peripheral blood, collected on day 0 of AZD1222 vaccination. The CDR3, as DNA: TGTGCCAGCAGCTTATCCCACCCCGGCCTCGGAGGGACTGAAGCTTTCTTT. The encoded protein is CASSLSHPGLGGTEAFF.